Below are 19 T cell receptor beta chains sequenced from a single sample in a study of blood T cell repertoires in COVID-19. Libraries were prepared by immunoSEQ multiplex PCR; TCRdb keeps only in-frame clonotypes and omits some of them. Seen here are roughly 140,000 clones, 70% to 90% observed once, and the top ten hold 0.95% to 1.5%. Sequences were obtained from PBMCs or T cells enriched from blood (not recorded which). These receptor sequences come from a woman aged 30 to 39 with acute COVID-19.

The chain uses TRBV19 and TRBJ2-3; the match to TRBD1 covers 9 bases. Looked up from germline, CDR1 is LNHDA and CDR2 is SQIVND (reference sequence). The CDR3 contains 15 residues. The V segment lost 6 bases and the J segment 3 bases; nucleotides outside the gene matches: 7. CDR3 region: CASRNRGQRTDTQYF. The CDR3 coding sequence is TGTGCCAGTAGAAACAGGGGGCAAAGAACAGATACGCAGTATTTT.

This clone was picked up many times. The CDR3, as DNA: TGTGCCATCAGCGATACAGGGGGGCTATCTCTGCAGTACTTC. Encoded protein: CAISDTGGLSLQYF. This chain uses TRBV10-3 with TRBJ2-5; 8 positions match TRBD1. V was clipped by 6 bases and J by 11 bases; unmatched bases: 14. The CDR3 sequence is 14 residues long. Germline CDR1 reads ENHRY; CDR2 reads SYGVKD.

The chain joins TRBV19 to TRBJ1-2; D perhaps matches TRBD1 (5 bases). Trimming left V 6 bases short and J 4 bases short, with 9 bases between. The germline V gene encodes CDR1 LNHDA and CDR2 SQIVND (reference sequence). The CDR3 has 12 amino acids. CDR3 sequence (DNA): TGTGCCAGTAGACAGGACCTCTATGGCTACACCTTC. Translated: CASRQDLYGYTF.

This clone was seen just once. The chain joins TRBV7-8 to TRBJ1-6, with D perhaps matching TRBD1 (6 bases). The V end lost 5 bases, the J end lost 8 bases, and 13 bases lay between the germline ends. Looked up from germline, CDR1 is SGHVS and CDR2 is FQNEAQ. This CDR3 is built from 14 residues. This CDR3 reads CASSQGGVDSPLHF. CDR3 nucleotide sequence: TGTGCCAGCAGCCAAGGGGGTGTTGATTCACCCCTCCACTTT.

The chain combines TRBV7-3 with TRBJ2-2; 7 bases are shared with TRBD1. CDR1 is SGHTA, CDR2 FQGTGA, per germline. This CDR3 region has 14 residues. The V and J ends lost 5 bases and 3 bases, in that order; junction bases with no gene match: 3. The CDR3 reads CASSIGQDTGELFF. The CDR3 DNA is TGTGCCAGCAGCATTGGACAGGACACCGGGGAGCTGTTTTTT.

A single count supports this clone. The chain employs TRBV7-9 and TRBJ2-7; 11 bases match TRBD2. The CDR3 length is 16 residues. CDR1 is SEHNR, CDR2 FQNEAQ, per germline (reference sequence). V lost 2 bases and J lost 4; bases outside the gene matches: 7. The CDR3 loop reads CASSLQTSGTPYEQYF. The CDR3 region has the DNA TGTGCCAGCAGCTTACAGACTAGCGGGACACCTTACGAGCAGTACTTC.

CDR3 coding DNA: TGTGCCAGCAGCCAAGCCTGGAGGACCCCATATGGCTACACCTTC. Translation gives CASSQAWRTPYGYTF. This sequence joins TRBV3-1 (or the pseudogene TRBV3-2) and TRBJ1-2, with D unclear. Trimming took off 1 base at V and 5 bases at J, with 14 bases between the two ends. CDR3 length: 15 amino acids. CDR1 is LGHDT and CDR2 is YNNKEL in the germline V gene (reference sequence).

This chain joins TRBV2 and TRBJ2-5; 7 bases line up with TRBD2. Germline V lookup: CDR1 SNHLY, CDR2 FYNNEI. The V gene end was trimmed by 0 bases and the J gene end by 2 bases; junction bases not matched to a gene: 9. The CDR3 contains 17 residues. The CDR3 DNA reads TGTGCCAGCAGTGAAGCGGGAGCGGGGCGGGCTCAAGAGACCCAGTACTTC. As protein: CASSEAGAGRAQETQYF.

The chain couples TRBV28 to TRBJ2-1; 9 nucleotides agree with TRBD2. Germline CDR1 MDHEN, CDR2 SYDVKM. The CDR3 contains 15 residues. V lost 3 bases, J lost 9 bases, and 9 bases stayed unmatched. Here the CDR3 DNA reads TGTGCCAGCAGTTTGCCCGGGACTAGCAACCCTGAGCAGTTCTTC. It translates to CASSLPGTSNPEQFF.

CDR3 amino acids: CATSSFNEKLFF. The CDR3 coding sequence is TGTGCCACCAGCAGCTTCAATGAAAAACTGTTTTTT. The V gene is TRBV15, the J gene TRBJ1-4; D uncertain. The V end lost 3 bases, the J end lost 5 bases, and 4 bases lay between the germline ends. Germline V gene sequence: CDR1 LNHNV, CDR2 YYDKDF (reference sequence). This CDR3 is 12 amino acids long.

The rearrangement joins TRBV5-1 to TRBJ2-3; 11 bases map to TRBD2. This CDR3 is 15 amino acids long. Germline trimming cut 4 bases from V and 4 bases from J; bases unmatched to any gene: 5. Per germline, CDR1 SGHRS and CDR2 YFSETQ. The CDR3 DNA sequence: TGCGCCAGCAGCGTGGGGACTAGCGGCCCAGATACGCAGTATTTT. Amino acids: CASSVGTSGPDTQYF.

The rearrangement uses TRBV18 and TRBJ2-1, with 11 bases lining up with TRBD1. The germline V gene has CDR1 KGHSH and CDR2 LQKENI. The V and J ends lost 6 bases and 6 bases, in that order; junction bases with no gene match: 4. The CDR3 is 14 amino acids. CDR3 loop: CASSPGTGGNEQFF. The CDR3 DNA sequence: TGTGCCAGCTCGCCCGGGACAGGGGGCAATGAGCAGTTCTTC.

The V and J genes are TRBV7-2 and TRBJ1-1, with 7 nucleotides matching TRBD1. This CDR3 is 14 amino acids long. Germline values: CDR1 SGHTA, CDR2 FQGNSA. V lost 5 bases and J lost 7; bases outside the gene matches: 10. CDR3 amino acids: CASSPQTGILEAFF. DNA for the CDR3: TGTGCCAGCAGCCCCCAGACAGGGATACTTGAAGCTTTCTTT. The variable domain in full, with the rest retrieved from reference TRBV7-2 and TRBJ1-1, is GAGVSQSPSNKVTEKGKDVELRCDPISGHTALYWYRQSLGQGLEFLIYFQGNSAPDKSGLPSDRFSAERTGGSVSTLTIQRTQQEDSAVYLCASSPQTGILEAFFGQGTRLTVV.

The rearrangement uses TRBV5-1 and TRBJ1-4, with D hard to call. Germline CDR1 and CDR2: SGHRS and YFSETQ. The CDR3 loop spans 14 amino acids. Trimming removed 4 bases from V and 0 bases from J, with 7 bases in between. The CDR3 protein is CASSNFATNEKLFF. In nucleotides, the CDR3 is TGCGCCAGCAGCAACTTCGCAACTAATGAAAAACTGTTTTTT.

The CDR3 loop is CASSLQAGADTQYF. CDR3 in DNA: TGTGCCAGCAGCTTACAAGCGGGAGCAGATACGCAGTATTTT. The V call is TRBV7-2, the J call TRBJ2-3; TRBD2 matches 8 bases. The CDR3 totals 14 residues. Trimming cost V 2 bases and J 4 bases; bases outside gene matches: 2. CDR1 SGHTA and CDR2 FQGNSA come from the germline V gene.

The rearrangement uses TRBV6-5 and TRBJ1-1; D gene uncertain. Trimming stripped 7 bases from V and 1 base from J, with 13 bases between. CDR1 MNHEY and CDR2 SVGAGI come from the germline V gene. The CDR3 covers 14 residues. CDR3: CASTPGRANTEAFF. CDR3 in DNA: TGTGCCAGCACCCCCGGGCGGGCGAACACTGAAGCTTTCTTT.

This clone was seen at least ten times. V and J are TRBV4-1 and TRBJ1-2; D is uncertain. This CDR3 has 15 amino acids. Trimming left V 0 bases short and J 3 bases short, with 11 bases between. The V gene's germline CDR1 is MGHRA and CDR2 YSYEKL. The CDR3 loop is CASSQDRGDYYGYTF. CDR3 nucleotides: TGCGCCAGCAGCCAAGATCGCGGGGATTACTATGGCTACACCTTC.

The chain links TRBV29-1 to TRBJ2-1, with 7 positions matching TRBD1. Germline V lookup: CDR1 SQVTM, CDR2 ANQGSEA. This CDR3 is 14 amino acids long. Trimming at V came to 4 bases and at J to 0 bases, leaving 3 bases not matched to a gene. CDR3 amino acids: CSVAGQSSYNEQFF. CDR3 DNA: TGCAGCGTTGCGGGACAGAGCTCCTACAATGAGCAGTTCTTC.

This chain uses TRBV4-1 with TRBJ1-5; 7 bases fit TRBD1. V gave up 1 base and J gave up 6 bases; unmatched junction bases: 6. The CDR3 has 15 residues. Per the germline V gene, CDR1 is MGHRA and CDR2 is YSYEKL. The CDR3 is CASSQGQGSAQPQHF. CDR3 DNA: TGCGCCAGCAGCCAAGGACAGGGAAGTGCTCAGCCCCAGCATTTT.